The 16 T cell receptor beta chains presented below share a single source sample, sequenced in a study of prognosis after radiotherapy for stage I lung cancer. Genomic DNA was subjected to two-round multiplex PCR for amplification of TCR beta CDR3. The first PCR round targeted every TRBV and TRBJ gene with specific primers. TCRdb passed the multiplex PCR reads through MiXCR, listing each CDR3 protein once. This sample yields approximately 30,000 distinct CDR3 sequences, of which less than 35% are seen a single time; around a third belongs to the top ten. Sequencing used PBMCs, obtained before or after stereotactic body radiation therapy (not recorded which). The receptors were gathered from a donor aged 50 or older with non-small cell lung cancer.

This clonotype was seen repeatedly, ten times or more. The rearrangement links TRBV19 to TRBJ2-5; no reliable D call. The germline V gene encodes CDR1 LNHDA and CDR2 SQIVND (reference sequence). Trimming stripped 3 bases from V and 2 bases from J, with 10 bases between. The CDR3 runs to 14 residues. The CDR3 DNA reads TGTGCCAGTAGTATGGGTAGGGAACAAGAGACCCAGTACTTC. Its protein product is CASSMGREQETQYF. Full variable domain (missing parts from reference TRBV19 and TRBJ2-5): DGGITQSPKYLFRKEGQNVTLSCEQNLNHDAMYWYRQDPGQGLRLIYYSQIVNDFQKGDIAEGYSVSREKKESFPLTVTSAQKNPTAFYLCASSMGREQETQYFGPGTRLLVL.

The chain recombines TRBV9 with TRBJ2-1, with TRBD1 identical over 9 bases. Germline trimming cut 4 bases from V and 9 bases from J; bases unmatched to any gene: 14. The germline gives CDR1 SGDLS, CDR2 YYNGEE. The CDR3 runs to 16 residues. In nucleotides, the CDR3 is TGTGCCAGCAGCCCTTGTGGGGACAGGGCAGGGCCTGAGCAGTTCTTC. Amino acids: CASSPCGDRAGPEQFF.

This clonotype was recorded at least ten times. This chain connects TRBV4-1 to TRBJ2-2; D is unresolved. This CDR3 comprises 13 residues. Germline values: CDR1 MGHRA, CDR2 YSYEKL. V gave up 2 bases and J gave up 5 bases, with 6 bases separating them. The CDR3 protein is CASSQYRTGELFF. CDR3 bases: TGCGCCAGCAGCCAATACCGGACCGGGGAGCTGTTTTTT.

A note on this clonotype: At one of its ends the junction is not consistent with the germline gene, which may arise from a read error. This chain uses TRBV9 with TRBJ2-5, with 7 bases lining up with TRBD2. The CDR3 contains 15 residues. Germline CDR1 and CDR2: SGDLS and YYNGEE. In DNA, the CDR3 is TGTGCCAGCATCCTAGACGCGGGAGTGAAAGAGCCCCAGTACTTC. Its protein product is CASILDAGVKEPQYF. Complete variable domain (other parts from reference TRBV9 and TRBJ2-5): DSGVTQTPKHLITATGQRVTLRCSPRSGDLSVYWYQQSLDQGLQFLIQYYNGEERAKGNILERFSAQQFPDLHSELNLSSLELGDSALYFCASILDAGVKEPQYFGPGTRLLVL.

Points on this clonotype: A read error may explain this, as a much larger clone is one base away. The chain links TRBV6-9 to TRBJ1-4, with D uncertain. The germline V gene has CDR1 MNHGY and CDR2 SVAAGI. V was clipped by 4 bases and J by 7 bases, with 13 bases between them. The CDR3 runs to 14 residues. The chain's CDR3 is CASSSSPMGEKLFF. CDR3 nucleotides: TGTGCCAGCAGTTCCTCCCCCATGGGTGAAAAACTGTTTTTT.

As to this clonotype: A much bigger clone sits one base away, suggesting this may be a read error. The CDR3 sequence is CASSLAAGGMGETQYF. CDR3 coding DNA: TGTGCCAGCAGCCTAGCGGCGGGAGGGATGGGAGAGACCCAGTACTTC. This chain links TRBV7-3 with TRBJ2-5; 9 bases line up with TRBD2. Germline V lookup: CDR1 SGHTA, CDR2 FQGTGA. The J segment lost 4 bases and the V segment lost 5 bases, leaving 11 bases of the junction unmatched. The CDR3 is 16 residues long.

Many counts were recorded for this clonotype. The CDR3 here is CAWSYGLALNPYNEQFF. The DNA for the CDR3 is TGTGCCTGGAGTTATGGACTAGCACTTAACCCCTACAATGAGCAGTTCTTC. The chain recombines TRBV30 with TRBJ2-1; 8 bases map to TRBD2. CDR1 is GTSNPN, CDR2 SVGIG, per germline (reference sequence). The CDR3 is made up of 17 amino acids. J was trimmed by 2 bases and V by 2 bases; bases with no gene match: 11.

The rearrangement joins TRBV27 to TRBJ2-2; D unclear. Trimming shortened V by 4 bases and J by 6 bases, and 21 bases separated the two germline ends. Germline lookup yields CDR1 MNHEY and CDR2 SMNVEV (reference sequence). The CDR3 consists of 17 residues. The CDR3 loop is CASSYRFGGDRPGELFF. In nucleotides, the CDR3 is TGTGCCAGCAGTTATCGTTTTGGTGGGGATCGGCCCGGGGAGCTGTTTTTT.

The chain employs TRBV5-1 and TRBJ2-7, with D unclear. Trimming removed 2 bases at V and 3 bases at J, with 15 bases between. The germline V gene has CDR1 SGHRS and CDR2 YFSETQ. This CDR3 has 15 residues. Here the CDR3 reads CASSFQHWSNYEQYF. CDR3 nucleotide sequence: TGCGCCAGCAGCTTCCAACATTGGTCGAACTACGAGCAGTACTTC.

This clonotype was detected ten times or more. This chain uses TRBV13 with TRBJ2-7; TRBD2 agrees at 8 bases. The V and J ends lost 4 bases and 6 bases, in that order; junction bases with no gene match: 8. The CDR3 has 14 amino acids. Germline V gene lookup returns CDR1 PRHDT and CDR2 FYEKMQ (reference sequence). CDR3 coding DNA: TGTGCCAGCAGCTCCGGGACTAGAATCGGCGAGCAGTACTTC. It translates to CASSSGTRIGEQYF.

This clonotype was observed at least ten times. The chain combines TRBV9 with TRBJ2-3, with D unresolved. CDR3 size: 14 residues. Germline CDR1 and CDR2: SGDLS and YYNGEE. Trimming left V 1 base short and J 5 bases short, with 11 bases between. In DNA, the CDR3 is TGTGCCAGCAGCGTATTACCAGAGGTAGATACGCAGTATTTT. It specifies CASSVLPEVDTQYF.

This clonotype has a count of ten or more. The chain has TRBV5-1 and TRBJ2-5, with 12 nucleotides matching TRBD2. The V and J ends lost 4 bases and 2 bases, in that order; junction bases with no gene match: 3. The CDR3 is 15 amino acids. Per the germline V gene, CDR1 is SGHRS and CDR2 is YFSETQ. The DNA for the CDR3 is TGCGCCAGCAGCCCCGGACTAGCGGGACAAGAGACCCAGTACTTC. It is translated as CASSPGLAGQETQYF.

In this sample, this clonotype turned up many times. V usage is TRBV7-9 and J usage is TRBJ1-6, with no clear D. V was pared by 8 bases and J by 5 bases, with 10 bases between. This CDR3 has 13 amino acids. The germline CDR1 and CDR2 sequences are SEHNR and FQNEAQ (reference sequence). The CDR3 DNA sequence: TGTGCCAGCGGTTTCAAAAATAATTCACCCCTCCACTTT. Its protein is CASGFKNNSPLHF.

This clonotype came up many times. This sequence may be a read error, since a much larger clone differs from it by one base. The chain has TRBV12-3 or TRBV12-4 and TRBJ2-2, with D possibly called TRBD1 or TRBD2 (6 bases each). V lost 11 bases to trimming and J lost 10 bases, with 17 bases between them. The CDR3 loop spans 12 amino acids. CDR3 sequence (DNA): TGTGCCGCGACTCTCGGGGGCGTGGAGCTGTTTTTT. Residues: CAATLGGVELFF.

The sample holds many counts of this clonotype. This sequence joins TRBV25-1 and TRBJ2-3, with a weak D call TRBD2 (5 bases). V was trimmed by 5 bases and J by 4 bases, leaving 16 bases between them. Germline V CDR1 and CDR2: MGHDK, SYGVNS. This CDR3 has 15 residues. The CDR3, as DNA: TGTGCCAGCAGTAAAGTCAGCCGGGGAGCAGATACGCAGTATTTT. It translates to CASSKVSRGADTQYF. Full variable domain (outside the CDR3, taken from reference TRBV25-1 and TRBJ2-3): EADIYQTPRYLVIGTGKKITLECSQTMGHDKMYWYQQDPGMELHLIHYSYGVNSTEKGDLSSESTVSRIRTEHFPLTLESARPSHTSQYLCASSKVSRGADTQYFGPGTRLTVL.

The rearrangement joins TRBV20-1 to TRBJ2-7; TRBD2 aligns across 8 bases. From germline, CDR1 is DFQATT and CDR2 SNEGSKA (reference sequence). The ends lost 3 bases at V and 3 bases at J; junction bases unmatched: 1. The CDR3 is 12 amino acids. The CDR3 sequence: CSASGRGYEQYF. DNA for the CDR3: TGCAGTGCTAGCGGGAGGGGCTACGAGCAGTACTTC.